This T cell receptor (beta chain) was captured in a study of cytotoxic CD8 clonotypes in ibrutinib-treated CLL (dated by TCRdb to the early 2020s). About the investigation overall: In this cohort, some 14 patients were treatment-naive and about ten were relapsed/refractory, while 17 to 18 had unmutated IGHV. Partial responses were observed in 24 patients and complete responses in 2; after a median follow-up of around 64 months, remission was maintained in around 14 patients and progression was observed in some twelve. Samples at response were collected after a median of roughly 13 months of treatment, with a range of roughly 6 to 36 months. An average of around 250,000 productive templates and 94,082 productive rearrangements was obtained per sample. Of the 70 to 90 people in the trial, around 26 had longitudinal samples available. Cryopreserved peripheral blood mononuclear cells were obtained prior to treatment, at the time of response, and at either disease progression or sustained remission. Every sample from remission and from progressive disease was obtained while the patients were still on ibrutinib.

Taken from cysteine to phenylalanine, the CDR3 has 13 residues. The sequence is cut down to CDR3 DNA, 39 bases in frame from base 1. V ends up 8 bases short and J 7 bases short, with an unmatched junction base count of 8. CDR1 and CDR2 are read off the germline V gene as WSHSY and SAAADI. As for this clone: It has no known antigen specificity. Base qualities were left out, and no much larger clone turns up one base away.

Summary of the overall study and its limitations: Public clonotypes were rare and either shrank or stayed stable during treatment, and the rise in clonality at ibrutinib response reflected expansion of private clonotypes. Sustained-remission and progressing patients did not have matched sampling times, and lymph node repertoires were not examined. Baseline clonality was found to be higher than that of age-matched healthy donors and was strongly correlated with circulating CD8+ T-cell counts. Clonality increased at ibrutinib response, stayed stable in sustained remission, and fell back toward baseline at progression.

This specimen's time point label, per the study, means: less than 30 months on ibrutinib. For TCR beta library preparation, 2 to 2.5 micrograms of genomic DNA were isolated from cryopreserved PBMCs. Longitudinal blood samples from CLL patients on ibrutinib monotherapy were analyzed using high-throughput TCR beta sequencing. The patients were enrolled in a single-center, open-label phase 2 trial of ibrutinib monotherapy. The goal of deep resolution MiSeq sequencing was a depth between 1 in 1 million and 1 in 200,000 T cells, and coverage averaged 10x per clonotype. The immunoSEQ hsTCRB Kit was used to generate TCR beta libraries. The authors processed their data as follows. The data were analyzed with ImmunoSEQ Analyzer and ImmunoSEQ Data Assistant, and V, D and J gene assignments followed IMGT definitions. Clonality, which ranges from 0 to 1, was calculated as one minus the normalized Shannon entropy of productive rearrangement frequencies. Public clonotype analysis was restricted to overrepresented clonotypes comprising at least 0.05% of each patient's repertoire. Roughly 13 age-matched healthy donor repertoires from immuneACCESS were used as controls for clonality. TCRdb obtained this table from immuneACCESS and retained in-frame rearrangements with V and J assigned. These tables miss some clones; where compared with another copy, unresolved V genes account for less than half of the shortfall, and the remainder is unexplained. The DNA was the basis for D and trimming; V, J and clone size are from that table. Counted in this sample were tens of thousands of clones; roughly 83% of them appeared once. The ten largest account for roughly 21% of the sample.

The TCR comes from a human donor with chronic lymphocytic leukemia. The sequence joins TRBV10-2 to TRBJ1-2, with 9 bases matching TRBD1. The specimen was PBMCs, collected after 24 months of ibrutinib treatment. CDR3 region: CASFEGQGGGYTF. The sequenced DNA: TGCGCCAGCTTCGAGGGACAGGGAGGTGGCTACACCTTC.